This T cell receptor beta chain was identified in a study of blood T cell repertoires in COVID-19. Study information: T cells, B-cell-depleted T cells, or PBMCs provided the cDNA or gDNA that served as material.

Per the germline V gene, CDR1 is SGHVS and CDR2 is FQNEAQ. This CDR3 is built from 14 residues. V was cut by 10 bases and J by 2 bases, with 14 bases left in between. Methods used by the authors: Amplification with reference gene primers provided the estimates of nucleated cell counts. The table came from immunoSEQ multiplex PCR; TCRdb's copy has only in-frame clones and leaves some out. V and J calls and clone size are copied from that table; D and trimming were computed from the DNA. The sample yields around 200,000 clones, roughly 88% seen once. This study enrolled people aged 18 to 89 from about 24 US geographic areas.

The chain uses TRBV7-8 and TRBJ2-2; D is unclear. The sample was PBMCs or T cells enriched from blood (not recorded which). This TCR derives from a woman aged 40 to 49 with acute COVID-19. The CDR3 DNA reads TGTGCCACCCGAGACGGGTTAAACACCGGGGAGCTGTTTTTT. Its protein is CATRDGLNTGELFF.